This TCR beta chain was found in a study of regulatory T cells in long-lasting Graves disease (dated by TCRdb to the early 2020s). For the wider study: In the newly diagnosed Graves' disease group, patients had been taking antithyroid drugs for less than 3 months. Peripheral blood TCR sequencing and RNA sequencing compared persistent Graves' disease patients with newly diagnosed Graves' disease patients. The study took place in China and was registered as a clinical trial. A total of around 35 samples were covered by TCR sequencing, comprising around 13 persistent and around 20 newly diagnosed Graves' disease patients. Study-wide conclusions, independent of this receptor: Only peripheral blood was studied, because thyroid tissue, the primary lesion, was inaccessible. Only the TCR beta chain was sequenced and analyzed. Persistent patients shared more public clonotypes among themselves (2,741) than newly diagnosed patients did (about 1,000). Lower TCR Shannon entropy and fewer highly expanded clones were observed in persistent Graves' disease patients than in newly diagnosed patients, which suggested clonal expansion. The authors acknowledged the small sample size as a limitation that may reduce accuracy. Persistent disease showed preferential use of TRBV28, TRBJ1-2 and TRBJ2-5, whereas newly diagnosed disease favored TRBV20-1 and TRBJ2-1.

The library was prepared using multiplex PCR. The reads were generated on an Illumina HiSeq 4000. TCR beta libraries were built with iRepertoire HTBI primers and Arm-PCR amplification of CDR3 regions. PCR products were gel purified before sequencing. The study's own analysis went as follows. Gene usage analysis of CDR3 amino acid clonotypes relied on the 62 TRBV and fewer than 15 TRBJ segments identified across samples. COPE and FqMerger were used to merge the filtered high-quality paired reads into contigs. BLAST was used to align contigs to IMGT TRBV, TRBD and TRBJ reference genes, with CDR3 defined following IMGT. Any clonotype with a frequency above 0.1% was counted as a highly expanded clone. Shannon entropy served as the measure of repertoire diversity, while the Gini coefficient captured V-J evenness. Public clonotypes were defined as clonotypes shared by more than one individual. TCRdb reprocessed the public reads (quality trimming at Q25 with fastp, clone calling with MiXCR) and kept in-frame beta chains. CDR3 protein duplicates are merged, each entry listing the most common genes and DNA. The V and J calls reflect TCRdb's pipeline rather than the authors' work. Counted in this sample were about 450,000 distinct CDR3 sequences; around 17% of them appeared once. The top ten clonotypes cover about 10% of the sample.

This clonotype was picked up a small number of times. It lacks a known antigen. One base away there is no much larger clone; base qualities are not given. Between the V and J ends, shortened by 4 bases and 0 bases respectively, the junction contains 7 bases. CDR1 and CDR2, looked up from the germline V gene, are MNHEY and SVGEGT. CDR3 length: 13 amino acids, cysteine to phenylalanine. The sequence is cut down to CDR3 DNA, 39 bases in frame from base 1. Read against the paper, the sample's time point label means: newly diagnosed GD, antithyroid drugs for less than 3 months. RNA was extracted from PBMCs in TRIzol for both TCR sequencing and RNA sequencing. The diagnosis of Graves' disease followed American Thyroid Association guidelines. Patients were recruited from an endocrinology department in Xi'an, China. Each patient gave approximately 9 milliliters of peripheral blood, collected in an EDTA anticoagulant tube. Ficoll Paque Plus density gradient separation was used to isolate PBMCs, and no additional T cell sorting was done. RNA quality was checked with an Agilent 2100 Bioanalyzer and agarose gel, and concentration with a NanoDrop 2000.

These data are also associated with another study on T cells in Graves' hyperthyroidism and ophthalmopathy. As that second paper reports: Graves' hyperthyroidism was defined as stable when no progression to ophthalmopathy occurred over 18 months of follow-up. The hyperthyroidism patients were between 18 and 65 years old and newly diagnosed, with a disease duration of less than 2 months. Any patient with an uncontrolled infection, another autoimmune disease, pregnancy or lactation was excluded. Diagnoses were based on clinical symptoms, serum thyroxine and TRAb, thyroid ultrasound and orbital computed tomography. For the first round of RT-PCR on the TCR CDR3, the HTBI primer set was used together with the Qiagen OneStep RT-PCR kit. Most expanded thyroid clonotypes (frequency above 0.001) were also found in blood, which suggests that blood repertoires may mirror thyroid immune responses. A 13 V-J signature model separated ophthalmopathy from stable hyperthyroidism, with about 90% sensitivity and 81.08% specificity in cross-validation and 80%/75% in testing. In validation, the model predicted progression to ophthalmopathy with over 60% sensitivity and about 73% specificity, a median of around 6.6 months before onset. To identify TCR V-J signatures that set the groups apart, the researchers used a discovery cohort of more than 95 patients, made up of approximately 43 with Graves' ophthalmopathy and 57 with stable Graves' hyperthyroidism. An independent validation cohort of around 19 hyperthyroidism patients and about 15 patients who later progressed to ophthalmopathy tested prospective prediction of ophthalmopathy. For training and testing, the roughly 93 patients in the discovery cohort were randomly divided in a 7:3 ratio. In addition, the study compared T-cell repertoires in thyroid tissue and in blood from 6 or 7 Graves' hyperthyroidism patients. After blood sampling, hyperthyroidism patients were treated with methimazole at a starting dose of 30 mg daily, and ophthalmopathy patients were treated with high-dose intravenous methylprednisolone. The libraries were constructed in a second round of multiplex PCR and then size-selected and purified. Paired-end sequencing of the libraries was performed with 100 bp reads on an Illumina HiSeq2000. Raw data were processed with SOAPnuke, discarding reads with adapters, uncalled bases, mean Phred below 15, or no exact constant-primer or identifier match. COPE v1.2.5 was used to merge high-quality paired reads, and clonotypes were defined as unique nucleotide sequences. MiTCR v1.1 was used to align the clonotypes against IMGT TRBV, TRBD and TRBJ reference segments. The analysis was restricted to V-J combinations with a frequency above 0.0001, which together covered about 99% of the repertoires. The TCS score was defined as the ratio of F50 (clonal expansion) to E x V (chaos), calculated using BLOSUM62-based TCRdist between CDR3 peptides within each V-J. Welch's t-statistics and random forest reduced roughly 500 V-J features to around 14, which were used in a naive Bayes classifier (R e1071). Sample size was not statistically predetermined, and investigators were not blinded to group allocation. The paper describes TCR Vbeta CDR3 sequencing of roughly 130 peripheral blood samples, made up of about 40 ophthalmopathy patients, 70 to 75 hyperthyroidism patients and around 17 progressor patients.

The chain is assembled from TRBV6-2 or TRBV6-3 and TRBJ2-7; the D gene cannot be resolved reliably. The receptor was derived from a woman in her 30s with Graves disease. Donor details come from another sample of the same person, matched by shared clones. Sequenced here: peripheral blood mononuclear cells (PBMCs), sampled at new diagnosis, from a patient treated with antithyroid drugs. The DNA is TGTGCCAGCAGTTCCTCCACCTCCTACGAGCAGTACTTC. It is translated as CASSSSTSYEQYF.